This T cell receptor (beta chain) originates from a study of identical twins. Study-wide results and limits: Whereas memory repertoires showed no such difference, abundant cord blood beta clonotypes carried fewer insertions.

TCRdb reprocessed the 5' RACE reads via MiXCR and lists one record per CDR3 protein. The table includes about 890,000 distinct CDR3 sequences, more than 9% detected once. CDR3 length equals 13 residues. Germline V CDR1 and CDR2: DFQATT, SNEGSKA (reference sequence). Trimming removed 5 bases from V and 9 bases from J; junction bases left unmatched: 8. This clonotype was detected a few times. Antigen specificity is unknown. The same sample was also used in a study of yellow fever vaccine responses in identical twins. From that second work: Twins' vaccine T cell response reportedly seemed partly convergent, partly personalized.

The rearrangement uses TRBV20-1 and TRBJ2-3, with 10 bases lining up with TRBD2. This TCR was recovered from a woman younger than 30 in good health. The sequenced material came from PBMCs. CDR3 bases: TGCAGTGCTCCGATAGCGGGAGGAGACACGCAGTATTTT. Protein sequence: CSAPIAGGDTQYF.